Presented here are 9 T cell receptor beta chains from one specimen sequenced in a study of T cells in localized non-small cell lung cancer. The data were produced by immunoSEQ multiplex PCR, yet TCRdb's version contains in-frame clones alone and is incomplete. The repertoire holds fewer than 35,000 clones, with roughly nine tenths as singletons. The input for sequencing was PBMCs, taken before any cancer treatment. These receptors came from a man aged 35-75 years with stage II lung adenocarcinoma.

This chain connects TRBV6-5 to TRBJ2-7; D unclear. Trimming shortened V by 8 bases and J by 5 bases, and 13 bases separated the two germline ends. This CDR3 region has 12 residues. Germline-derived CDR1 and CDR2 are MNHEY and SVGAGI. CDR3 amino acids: CASGSPRNEQYF. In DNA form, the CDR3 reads TGTGCCAGCGGGTCTCCCCGAAACGAGCAGTACTTC.

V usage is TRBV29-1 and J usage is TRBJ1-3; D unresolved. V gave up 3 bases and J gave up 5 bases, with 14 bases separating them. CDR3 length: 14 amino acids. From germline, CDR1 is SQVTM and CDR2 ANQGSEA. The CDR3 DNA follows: TGCAGCGTTGAGAGGTGGCAGGACCGAAACACCATATATTTT. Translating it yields CSVERWQDRNTIYF.

The DNA for the CDR3 is TGTGCCAGCAGGCCCAGGGGTGTAACCTATGGCTACACCTTC. Protein: CASRPRGVTYGYTF. The chain carries TRBV27 and TRBJ1-2; D possibly corresponds to TRBD1 (6 bases). V lost 6 bases and J lost 4, with 15 bases in between. CDR3 length equals 14 residues. Germline V lookup: CDR1 MNHEY, CDR2 SMNVEV (reference sequence).

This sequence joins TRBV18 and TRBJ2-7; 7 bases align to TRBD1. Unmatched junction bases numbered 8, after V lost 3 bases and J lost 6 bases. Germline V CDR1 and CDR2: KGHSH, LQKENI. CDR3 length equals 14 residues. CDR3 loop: CASSPRSSGGEQYF. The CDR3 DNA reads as TGTGCCAGCTCACCCCGGAGCTCAGGGGGCGAGCAGTACTTC.

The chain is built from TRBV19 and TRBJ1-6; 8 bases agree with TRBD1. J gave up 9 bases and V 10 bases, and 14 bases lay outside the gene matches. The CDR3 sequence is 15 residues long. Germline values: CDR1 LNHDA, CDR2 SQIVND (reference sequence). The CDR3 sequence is CATTRTGGRGSPLHF. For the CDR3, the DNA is TGTGCCACCACCAGAACAGGGGGTAGGGGTTCACCCCTCCACTTT. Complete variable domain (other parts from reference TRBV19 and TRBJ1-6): DGGITQSPKYLFRKEGQNVTLSCEQNLNHDAMYWYRQDPGQGLRLIYYSQIVNDFQKGDIAEGYSVSREKKESFPLTVTSAQKNPTAFYLCATTRTGGRGSPLHFGNGTRLTVT.

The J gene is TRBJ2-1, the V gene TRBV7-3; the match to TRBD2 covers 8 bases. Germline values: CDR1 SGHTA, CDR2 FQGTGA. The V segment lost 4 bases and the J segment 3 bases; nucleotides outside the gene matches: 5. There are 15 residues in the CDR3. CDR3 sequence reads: CASSSPGRGYNEQFF. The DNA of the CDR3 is TGTGCCAGCAGCTCCCCCGGGAGGGGCTACAATGAGCAGTTCTTC.

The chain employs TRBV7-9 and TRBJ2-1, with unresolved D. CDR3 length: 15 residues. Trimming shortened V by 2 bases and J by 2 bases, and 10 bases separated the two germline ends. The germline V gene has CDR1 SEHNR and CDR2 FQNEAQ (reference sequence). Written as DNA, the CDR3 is TGTGCCAGCAGCTTATTTGAAAAAGCCTACAATGAGCAGTTCTTC. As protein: CASSLFEKAYNEQFF.

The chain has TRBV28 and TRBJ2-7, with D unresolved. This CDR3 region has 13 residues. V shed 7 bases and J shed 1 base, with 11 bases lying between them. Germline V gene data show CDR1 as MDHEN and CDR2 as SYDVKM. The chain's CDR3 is CASKSINSYEQYF. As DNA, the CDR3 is TGTGCCAGCAAGTCGATTAATTCCTACGAGCAGTACTTC.

The CDR3 protein is CASSGEDAWTSGRYNEQFF. The DNA of the CDR3 is TGTGCCAGCAGCGGGGAGGATGCCTGGACTAGCGGGAGGTACAATGAGCAGTTCTTC. The rearrangement joins TRBV9 to TRBJ2-1, with 14 bases identical to TRBD2. Unmatched junction bases numbered 12, after V lost 3 bases and J lost 4 bases. This CDR3 contains 19 residues. CDR1 is SGDLS, CDR2 YYNGEE, per germline.